The rows below give T cell receptor beta chains drawn from one sample of a study of tumor and adjacent non-tumor tissue in lung cancer. TCRdb reanalysed the multiplex PCR reads using MiXCR and keeps one entry per CDR3 protein. Of tens of thousands of distinct CDR3 sequences in the sample, less than 75% are singletons; the top ten hold 15% to 20%. Sequencing was performed on lung tumor tissue. The receptor source for this set is a man aged 60-69 years with non-small cell lung cancer. Both conserved end residues are part of each CDR3. The D gene is left open where the match is weak. Clone size appears in some rows only: once, few, many, or a class for an expanded clone.

clone size	D gene	V gene	J gene	CDR3 DNA	CDR3 protein
-	TRBD1	TRBV5-6	TRBJ1-5	TGTGCCAGCAGCTTGGGGACAGGGTCAAATCAGCCCCTGCACTTT	CASSLGTGSNQPLHF
-	-	TRBV5-6	TRBJ2-5	TGTGCCAGCAGCCCTAAAGAACAGGGTGGGATGGAGACCCGGTACTTC	CASSPKEQGGMETRYF
-	-	TRBV6-6	TRBJ1-1	TGTGCCAGCAGACCCGGACGGTCTGAAGCTTCCTTT	CASRPGRSEASF
-	-	TRBV9	TRBJ1-1	TGTGCCAGCAGCTTGACAGGAGGCATGGGCGAAGCTTTCTTT	CASSLTGGMGEAFF
-	-	TRBV28	TRBJ2-2	TGTGCCAGCAGCGTACCGGGTTTCAGGGATCTGTTTTTT	CASSVPGFRDLFF
few	TRBD1	TRBV11-2	TRBJ2-7	TGTGCCTGCAGCTTAGTCCTCGGACAGGGAAGCTACGAGCAATACTTC	CACSLVLGQGSYEQYF
-	TRBD1	TRBV6-1	TRBJ1-2	TGTGCCAACAGTGAAGGGACAGTCTATGTCTACACCTTC	CANSEGTVYVYTF
many	-	TRBV6-1	TRBJ1-3	TGTGCCACCGTTTTAGGGTTCTCTGGAAACACCATATATTTT	CATVLGFSGNTIYF
many	-	TRBV5-4	TRBJ1-2	TGTGCCAGCACCCAAGGGACTTCCTCTAACTATGGCTACACCTTC	CASTQGTSSNYGYTF
-	TRBD2	TRBV12-3/TRBV12-4	TRBJ2-3	TGTGTCCGCAGCCCTCCCTTCCTAGCGGGACTTGCCAGAGATACGCAGTATTTT	CVRSPPFLAGLARDTQYF
-	-	TRBV6-5	TRBJ2-1	TGTACCAGCATGTGGGGTAACGAGCAGTTCTTC	CTSMWGNEQFF
-	-	TRBV4-3	TRBJ2-7	TGCGCCAGCAGCCTAGGCCTGTATGCTAGCGTTTTCGAGCAGTACTTC	CASSLGLYASVFEQYF
many	-	TRBV29-1	TRBJ2-1	TGCAGCGTTGCGACGGGGAGGGGGCAACATGAGCAGTTCTTC	CSVATGRGQHEQFF
few	-	TRBV29-1	TRBJ1-1	TGCAGCGCTGAGGCCGACTCTACCGGGAGGAACACTGAAGCTTTCTTT	CSAEADSTGRNTEAFF
-	-	TRBV6-5	TRBJ2-1	TGTGCCAGCAGGGAACAAATTTACAATGAGCAGTTCTTC	CASREQIYNEQFF
-	-	TRBV5-5	TRBJ2-1	TGTGCCAGCAGCTTGGGTCGAGGCAGGGCCTACAACGAGCAGTTCTTC	CASSLGRGRAYNEQFF
-	-	TRBV14	TRBJ1-1	TGTCCCAGCAGCCAAGCTCCCAGGGGAGGGTCGAACACTGAAGTTTTCTTT	CPSSQAPRGGSNTEVFF
-	TRBD1	TRBV6-1	TRBJ1-5	TGTGCAAGCAGTGAAGGTTTGGACAGGGGATATAGCAATCGGCCCCAGCATTTT	CASSEGLDRGYSNRPQHF
-	-	TRBV6-1	TRBJ2-1	TGTGCCAGCAGTGAGGCAGCGGCCTACAATGAGCAGTTCTTC	CASSEAAAYNEQFF
-	-	TRBV29-1	TRBJ2-1	TGCAGCGTTGAAGGGACTTTCCCATCCTACAATGAGCGGTTCTTC	CSVEGTFPSYNERFF
-	-	TRBV4-1	TRBJ2-2	TGCGCCATCAGCCAAGGGCAAGGACCCGCCGCCGGGGAACCGTTTTTT	CAISQGQGPAAGEPFF
-	-	TRBV5-1	TRBJ2-2	TGCGCCAGCAGCTCGAGCTGGAGAACAAACACCGGGGAGCTGTTTTTT	CASSSSWRTNTGELFF
many	TRBD2	TRBV20-1	TRBJ2-7	TGCAGTGCTAAACTAGCGGGGTTCTACGAGCAGTACTTC	CSAKLAGFYEQYF
few	TRBD2	TRBV18	TRBJ2-1	TGTGCCAGCTCACCGGGACTAGGGAATCACAATGAGCAGTTCTTC	CASSPGLGNHNEQFF
-	-	TRBV29-1	TRBJ1-1	TGCAGCGTTGAAGAGCTGGGTTTGGTGTGGGGGGCGCGAGATCCGGTTGGAGCTTTCTTT	CSVEELGLVWGARDPVGAFF